These 20 T cell receptor beta chains were all obtained from the same sample, sequenced in a study of cytomegalovirus exposure and HLA in healthy donors. The PCR employed 60 Vbeta primers together with 13 Jbeta primers. Using immunoSEQ multiplex PCR, the repertoire was profiled, and TCRdb retains in-frame clones only, with some absent. The sample contains about 160,000 clones, 82% of which appear only once. Sequencing input: PBMCs. These receptors came from a girl aged 2-15 years in good health and CMV-seropositive.

This clone came up a few times. The rearrangement uses TRBV6-6 and TRBJ1-1; D may be TRBD1 (5 bases). Germline CDR1 and CDR2: MNHNY and SVGAGI (reference sequence). Trimming cost V 9 bases and J 7 bases, with 12 bases left between them. This CDR3 has 11 residues. CDR3 in DNA: TGTGCCAGTTATATGGGACTTGAAGCTTTCTTT. This translates into CASYMGLEAFF.

Regarding this clone: Other DNA variants within this sample encode the same CDR3. V and J are TRBV5-1 and TRBJ2-3; D unclear. Trimming cost V 1 base and J 6 bases, with 15 bases left between them. The length of the CDR3 is 15 residues. CDR1 SGHRS and CDR2 YFSETQ come from the germline V gene. CDR3 nucleotides: TGCGCCAGCAGCTTGTCGGAAGCCCCTAGGGATACGCAGTATTTT. Encoded protein: CASSLSEAPRDTQYF. Variable domain in full (rest from reference TRBV5-1 and TRBJ2-3): KAGVTQTPRYLIKTRGQQVTLSCSPISGHRSVSWYQQTPGQGLQFLFEYFSETQRNKGNFPGRFSGRQFSNSRSEMNVSTLELGDSALYLCASSLSEAPRDTQYFGPGTRLTVL.

In this sample, this clone turned up a few times. DNA of the CDR3: TGCGCCAGCAGCCCGCCGGGACAGGGGTCTAATGAAAAACTGTTTTTT. Translating gives CASSPPGQGSNEKLFF. This chain connects TRBV4-1 to TRBJ1-4, with 10 bases matching TRBD1. V was pared by 4 bases and J by 3 bases, with 5 bases of the junction left unmatched. This CDR3 spans 16 amino acids. CDR1 and CDR2 from the germline V gene are MGHRA and YSYEKL.

J is TRBJ2-5 and V is TRBV19, with D tentatively TRBD1 (5 bases). V lost 7 bases and J lost 0, with 9 bases in between. This CDR3 is 13 amino acids long. From germline, CDR1 is LNHDA and CDR2 SQIVND (reference sequence). CDR3 loop: CASTGLYQETQYF. The CDR3 nucleotides read TGTGCCAGTACAGGGTTGTACCAAGAGACCCAGTACTTC.

The chain combines TRBV5-4 with TRBJ2-6; unclear D gene. V was clipped by 0 bases and J by 4 bases, with 17 bases between them. The V gene's germline CDR1 is SGHNT and CDR2 YYREEE (reference sequence). This CDR3 region has 18 residues. CDR3 sequence (DNA): TGTGCCAGCAGCTTGGCCTCCAGGCCCTTGGTAGGGGCCAACGTCCTGACTTTC. Its translation is CASSLASRPLVGANVLTF. Looking up the rest from reference TRBV5-4 and TRBJ2-6 gives the full variable domain: ETGVTQSPTHLIKTRGQQVTLRCSSQSGHNTVSWYQQALGQGPQFIFQYYREEENGRGNFPPRFSGLQFPNYSSELNVNALELDDSALYLCASSLASRPLVGANVLTFGAGSRLTVL.

The chain recombines TRBV15 with TRBJ2-5, with 7 positions matching TRBD1. The germline gives CDR1 LNHNV, CDR2 YYDKDF (reference sequence). The CDR3 length is 17 residues. V trimming: 3 bases; J trimming: 4 bases; junction bases outside the gene matches: 14. CDR3 protein: CATSSSETGKIGETQYF. DNA of the CDR3: TGTGCCACCAGCAGTTCCGAGACAGGGAAAATAGGAGAGACCCAGTACTTC.

In DNA, the CDR3 is TGTGCCAGTAGCTACGGACTAGCGGGGCAGTTCTTC. Its translation is CASSYGLAGQFF. The chain couples TRBV19 to TRBJ2-1; 11 nucleotides match TRBD2. The CDR3 extends over 12 amino acids. V shed 6 bases and J 12 bases; nucleotides not matched to a gene: 4. Germline CDR1 reads LNHDA; CDR2 reads SQIVND (reference sequence).

The rearrangement links TRBV6-1 to TRBJ2-2; no clear D. V shed 0 bases and J shed 4 bases, with 6 bases lying between them. The CDR3 is 14 amino acids. Germline assignment: CDR1 MNHNS and CDR2 SASEGT. The CDR3 loop reads CASSEAPSTGELFF. CDR3 DNA sequence: TGTGCCAGCAGTGAAGCCCCCAGCACCGGGGAGCTGTTTTTT.

This sequence joins TRBV10-1 and TRBJ2-2, with D unclear. V gave up 4 bases and J gave up 8 bases, with 11 bases separating them. Per the germline V gene, CDR1 is WNHNN and CDR2 is SYGVQD (reference sequence). CDR3 size: 13 residues. CDR3 sequence: CASSAEITGELFF. CDR3 nucleotides: TGCGCCAGCAGTGCCGAAATTACTGGGGAGCTGTTTTTT.

In its sample, this clone was seen a few times. Here the CDR3 DNA reads TGTGCCAGCAGTGACTCGGCTAGCGGGAGCACAGATACGCAGTATTTT. It encodes CASSDSASGSTDTQYF. The chain links TRBV6-4 to TRBJ2-3; 8 bases match TRBD2. The CDR3 loop spans 16 amino acids. Losses at the gene ends were 0 bases for V and 0 bases for J; bases not matched to a gene: 2. Germline lookup yields CDR1 MRHNA and CDR2 SNTAGT.

The rearrangement joins TRBV4-2 to TRBJ1-4; 7 nucleotides agree with TRBD1. J was trimmed by 4 bases and V by 1 base; bases with no gene match: 3. This CDR3 has 15 amino acids. Germline V gives CDR1 LGHNA, CDR2 YNFKEQ. DNA for the CDR3: TGTGCCAGCAGCCAAGCGGACAGGAGTAATGAAAAACTGTTTTTT. Its translation: CASSQADRSNEKLFF.

The chain uses TRBV30 and TRBJ2-7, with D unresolved. CDR1 and CDR2 from the germline V gene are GTSNPN and SVGIG (reference sequence). The CDR3 spans 12 residues. V gave up 3 bases and J gave up 2 bases, with 8 bases separating them. Here the CDR3 reads CAWSGSPYEQYF. The CDR3 nucleotides read TGTGCCTGGAGCGGGTCCCCCTACGAGCAGTACTTC.

This chain links TRBV5-6 with TRBJ2-1, with no clear D. The CDR3 is made up of 13 amino acids. V lost 1 base and J lost 6, with 8 bases in between. CDR1 SGHDT and CDR2 YYEEEE come from the germline V gene. The CDR3 here is CASSLPSLNEQFF. The CDR3 nucleotides are TGTGCCAGCAGCTTGCCTTCCCTCAATGAGCAGTTCTTC.

The chain employs TRBV28 and TRBJ1-2, with D unresolved. The V gene's germline CDR1 is MDHEN and CDR2 SYDVKM. The CDR3 is 14 amino acids. The V gene lost 1 base and the J gene lost 0 bases, with 6 bases spanning the gap. Here the CDR3 DNA reads TGTGCCAGCAGTTTATCGTCAGCTAACTATGGCTACACCTTC. The encoded protein is CASSLSSANYGYTF.

The chain has TRBV6-1 and TRBJ2-2; possible D gene TRBD2, 5 bases. Germline CDR1 is MNHNS and CDR2 is SASEGT. The CDR3 runs 14 residues. With 10 bases removed from V and 4 bases from J, the gap between germline ends came to 16 bases. DNA of the CDR3: TGTGCCACCCTACGCGGGCTAGCCACCGGGGAGCTGTTTTTT. Its translation: CATLRGLATGELFF.

The V call is TRBV19, the J call TRBJ2-1; 9 positions agree with TRBD2. Germline loops: CDR1 LNHDA, CDR2 SQIVND (reference sequence). CDR3 length: 19 amino acids. V lost 0 bases to trimming and J lost 1 base; unmatched junction nucleotides: 10. CDR3 coding DNA: TGTGCCAGTAGTATAGATAGTGGGTCTAGCGGGGCTTCCTACAATGAGCAGTTCTTC. Translated, it gives CASSIDSGSSGASYNEQFF.

V and J are TRBV4-1 and TRBJ2-7; D gene uncertain. The V end lost 1 base, the J end lost 5 bases, and 15 bases lay between the germline ends. The germline CDR1 and CDR2 sequences are MGHRA and YSYEKL. CDR3 size: 15 residues. The CDR3 nucleotides are TGCGCCAGCAGCCAAGGACCGACCGGGTCTGACGAGCAGTACTTC. It codes for CASSQGPTGSDEQYF.

V gene TRBV28 combines with J gene TRBJ1-2, with 9 positions matching TRBD1. The length of the CDR3 is 18 residues. In germline, CDR1 is MDHEN, CDR2 SYDVKM. After removal of 4 bases from V and 6 bases from J, the junction contained 18 bases not matched to a gene. CDR3 DNA sequence: TGTGCCAGCAGTTCCCCCCGGGACAGGGACATCATAAGAGATGGCTACACCTTC. Translated: CASSSPRDRDIIRDGYTF.

This CDR3 is CASSRIHTGGGSDTQYF. The DNA for the CDR3 is TGTGCCAGCAGCCGGATTCATACAGGGGGCGGCTCAGATACGCAGTATTTT. This chain uses TRBV5-5 with TRBJ2-3; 9 bases fit TRBD1. CDR3 size: 17 residues. V gave up 4 bases and J gave up 4 bases; unmatched junction bases: 13. Per germline, CDR1 SGHKS and CDR2 YYEKEE (reference sequence).

The chain links TRBV5-6 to TRBJ1-1, with D unresolved. This CDR3 contains 13 residues. V lost 0 bases and J lost 7, with 10 bases in between. CDR1 and CDR2 from the germline V gene are SGHDT and YYEEEE. This chain's CDR3 is CASSLGVRIEAFF. CDR3 coding DNA: TGTGCCAGCAGCTTGGGAGTCAGGATTGAAGCTTTCTTT.